This T cell receptor (beta chain) was identified during a study of blood T cell repertoires in COVID-19. Study-wide background: The origin of the acute and convalescent COVID-19 samples was the United States, Italy and Spain.

Per germline, CDR1 MNHEY and CDR2 SMNVEV (reference sequence). V lost 2 bases to trimming and J lost 2 bases; unmatched junction nucleotides: 5. The CDR3 spans 15 residues. In the authors' methods: How many nucleated cells were present was estimated from reference gene primer amplification. Only in-frame clones appear in the TCRdb table, and some are missing; sequencing was by immunoSEQ multiplex PCR. Clone size and the V and J calls come from that table; the DNA yielded D and trimming. Here the sample spans about 29,000 clones, around 87% being singletons. This clonotype was sampled from a man at least 80 years old with acute or convalescent COVID-19. The V gene is TRBV27, the J gene TRBJ2-7, with 8 bases identical to TRBD1. The sample taken for sequencing was peripheral blood. CDR3 coding DNA: TGTGCCAGCAGTTTACGGACAGGGACCCCCTACGAGCAGTACTTC. Translated, it gives CASSLRTGTPYEQYF.